This T cell receptor beta chain was captured in a study of blood T cell repertoires in COVID-19. Study at large: From T cells, B-cell-depleted T cells, or PBMCs came the material, which was cDNA or gDNA.

The germline gives CDR1 SGDLS, CDR2 YYNGEE. The CDR3 has 15 residues. After removal of 2 bases from V and 6 bases from J, the junction contained 8 bases not matched to a gene. Under the authors' procedure: How many nucleated cells were present was estimated from reference gene primer amplification. The data were produced by immunoSEQ multiplex PCR, yet TCRdb's version contains in-frame clones alone and is incomplete. The V and J calls and clone size were taken over from that table, and D and trimming were inferred from the DNA. The table has about 170,000 clones, about 85% seen once; the top ten hold 6.9%.

Input material: peripheral blood. The chain couples TRBV9 to TRBJ1-5; 7 bases match TRBD1. The origin of this receptor is a man older than 75 with COVID-19, enrolled during active disease. CDR3 amino acids: CASSVRGQVGQPQHF. CDR3 coding DNA: TGTGCCAGCAGCGTTCGTGGACAGGTTGGTCAGCCCCAGCATTTT.